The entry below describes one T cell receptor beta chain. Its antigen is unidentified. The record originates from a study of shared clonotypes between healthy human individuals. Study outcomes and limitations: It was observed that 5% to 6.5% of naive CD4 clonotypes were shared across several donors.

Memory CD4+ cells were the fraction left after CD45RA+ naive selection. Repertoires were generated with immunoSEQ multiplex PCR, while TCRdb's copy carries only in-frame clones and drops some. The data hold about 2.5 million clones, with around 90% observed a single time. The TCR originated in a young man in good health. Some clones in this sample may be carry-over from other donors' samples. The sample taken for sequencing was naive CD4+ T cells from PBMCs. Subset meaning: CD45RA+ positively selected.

Here the CDR3 reads CAISSSGSTYEQYF. The CDR3 bases are TGTGCCATCAGCAGTAGCGGGAGCACCTACGAGCAGTACTTC. The rearrangement links TRBV10-3 to TRBJ2-7, with 9 bases identical to TRBD2. Germline values: CDR1 ENHRY, CDR2 SYGVKD. V lost 6 bases, J lost 2 bases, and 5 bases stayed unmatched. The CDR3 sequence is 14 residues long.